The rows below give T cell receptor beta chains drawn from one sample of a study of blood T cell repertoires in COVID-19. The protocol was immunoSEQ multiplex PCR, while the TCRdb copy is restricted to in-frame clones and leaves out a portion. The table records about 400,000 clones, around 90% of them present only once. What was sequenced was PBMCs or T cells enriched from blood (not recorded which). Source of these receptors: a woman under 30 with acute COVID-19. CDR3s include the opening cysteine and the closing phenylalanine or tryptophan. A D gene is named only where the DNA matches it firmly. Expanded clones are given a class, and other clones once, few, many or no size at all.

CDR3 DNA: TGTGCCAGCAGCGTACAGGGGTGGGACACTGAAGCTTTCTTT
CDR3 protein: CASSVQGWDTEAFF
clone size: .
V gene: TRBV9
D gene: .
J gene: TRBJ1-1

CDR3 DNA: TGTGCCAGCAGCCTTCCGGGACAGGGTACAGATACGCAGTATTTT
CDR3 protein: CASSLPGQGTDTQYF
clone size: once
V gene: TRBV5-6
D gene: TRBD1
J gene: TRBJ2-3

CDR3 DNA: TGTGCCAGCAGCCCGATTAACCCGCTCCAGGATGGGAGAGATACGCAGTATTTT
CDR3 protein: CASSPINPLQDGRDTQYF
clone size: .
V gene: TRBV5-4
D gene: .
J gene: TRBJ2-3

CDR3 DNA: TGTGCCAGCAGTCCCGGGACAGGAAACACCATATATTTT
CDR3 protein: CASSPGTGNTIYF
clone size: .
V gene: TRBV6-5
D gene: .
J gene: TRBJ1-3

CDR3 DNA: TGCGCCAGCAGCTACGCCACAGGCGATGAAAAACTGTTTTTT
CDR3 protein: CASSYATGDEKLFF
clone size: .
V gene: TRBV5-1
D gene: .
J gene: TRBJ1-4

CDR3 DNA: TGTGCCAGCAGCGACTGGACAGCTACGAACACTGAAGCTTTCTTT
CDR3 protein: CASSDWTATNTEAFF
clone size: .
V gene: TRBV11-2
D gene: .
J gene: TRBJ1-1

CDR3 DNA: TGTGCTAGTGGTTTGAGAAAGGGGGCTGAAGCTTTCTTT
CDR3 protein: CASGLRKGAEAFF
clone size: .
V gene: TRBV12-5
D gene: .
J gene: TRBJ1-1

CDR3 DNA: TGTGCCAGCAGCTTGGACGAGCCCTACAATGAGCAGTTCTTC
CDR3 protein: CASSLDEPYNEQFF
clone size: once
V gene: TRBV5-8
D gene: .
J gene: TRBJ2-1

CDR3 DNA: TGTGCCAGCAGTTGGGGGGGACTATCATACAATGAGCAGTTCTTC
CDR3 protein: CASSWGGLSYNEQFF
clone size: .
V gene: TRBV6-5
D gene: TRBD2
J gene: TRBJ2-1

CDR3 DNA: TGTGCCAGCAGCCCTGAGGGACAGGGGGCTTTTGGAAACACCATATATTTT
CDR3 protein: CASSPEGQGAFGNTIYF
clone size: .
V gene: TRBV14
D gene: TRBD1
J gene: TRBJ1-3

CDR3 DNA: TGTGCCACCAGTGATTTGGGAGGGGGCGGTAGCTATGGCTACACCTTC
CDR3 protein: CATSDLGGGGSYGYTF
clone size: .
V gene: TRBV24-1
D gene: TRBD1
J gene: TRBJ1-2

CDR3 DNA: TGCGCCAGCGTCAGGAGGGCCGGGGGCTACACCTTC
CDR3 protein: CASVRRAGGYTF
clone size: .
V gene: TRBV23-1
D gene: .
J gene: TRBJ1-2

CDR3 DNA: TGTGCCAGCAGCCCCGGACAGGGTTTAAACACTGAAGCTTTCTTT
CDR3 protein: CASSPGQGLNTEAFF
clone size: .
V gene: TRBV7-2
D gene: TRBD1
J gene: TRBJ1-1

CDR3 DNA: TGTGCCAGCAGCCTACAGGGAGGGAGGCTCCAAGAGACCCAGTACTTC
CDR3 protein: CASSLQGGRLQETQYF
clone size: .
V gene: TRBV7-9
D gene: .
J gene: TRBJ2-5

CDR3 DNA: TGTGCCAGTAGTATAGACGACACCTCTGGGGCCAACGTCCTGACTTTC
CDR3 protein: CASSIDDTSGANVLTF
clone size: few
V gene: TRBV19
D gene: .
J gene: TRBJ2-6

CDR3 DNA: TGTGCCACCAGTGATAAGAAACAGGGTCCCGGGGAGCTGTTTTTT
CDR3 protein: CATSDKKQGPGELFF
clone size: .
V gene: TRBV24-1
D gene: .
J gene: TRBJ2-2

CDR3 DNA: TGTGCCAGCAACCAGGGGCCTAACACTGAAGCTTTCTTT
CDR3 protein: CASNQGPNTEAFF
clone size: .
V gene: TRBV28
D gene: .
J gene: TRBJ1-1

CDR3 DNA: TGTGCCAGCAGCTCCATAGCGGGGAGCACAGATACGCAGTATTTT
CDR3 protein: CASSSIAGSTDTQYF
clone size: .
V gene: TRBV13
D gene: TRBD2
J gene: TRBJ2-3

CDR3 DNA: TGTGCCAGCAGCTTTGGCCCCTATAATTCACCCCTCCACTTT
CDR3 protein: CASSFGPYNSPLHF
clone size: few
V gene: TRBV7-3
D gene: .
J gene: TRBJ1-6

CDR3 DNA: TGTGCCAGCAGCAGCCGACAGGGGACTAATGAAAAACTGTTTTTT
CDR3 protein: CASSSRQGTNEKLFF
clone size: .
V gene: TRBV5-5
D gene: TRBD1
J gene: TRBJ1-4

CDR3 DNA: TGCGCCAGCAGCTTGGCTGGCGGGCTAGCCTACGAGCAGTACTTC
CDR3 protein: CASSLAGGLAYEQYF
clone size: .
V gene: TRBV5-1
D gene: .
J gene: TRBJ2-7

CDR3 DNA: TGTGCCAGCTCGGCCAGACTAGCGGAGTACACCACGAACACCGGGGAGCTGTTTTTT
CDR3 protein: CASSARLAEYTTNTGELFF
clone size: .
V gene: TRBV18
D gene: TRBD2
J gene: TRBJ2-2

CDR3 DNA: TGTGCCAGCAGACGCACTCATCAGGGGTACTATGGCTACACCTTC
CDR3 protein: CASRRTHQGYYGYTF
clone size: .
V gene: TRBV6-5
D gene: .
J gene: TRBJ1-2

CDR3 DNA: TGTGCCAGCAGCCCTCTCAGGGTTGGAACAGATACGCAGTATTTT
CDR3 protein: CASSPLRVGTDTQYF
clone size: few
V gene: TRBV2
D gene: .
J gene: TRBJ2-3

CDR3 DNA: TGCGCCAGCACGATGGGGGGAGAGCAGTACTTC
CDR3 protein: CASTMGGEQYF
clone size: .
V gene: TRBV4-1
D gene: .
J gene: TRBJ2-7

CDR3 DNA: TGTGCCATCAGTGCCCAGGACAGGCCCTACGAGCAGTACTTC
CDR3 protein: CAISAQDRPYEQYF
clone size: .
V gene: TRBV10-3
D gene: TRBD1
J gene: TRBJ2-7

CDR3 DNA: TGTGCCAGCAGTGAACAGATTAATGAAAAACTGTTTTTT
CDR3 protein: CASSEQINEKLFF
clone size: .
V gene: TRBV2
D gene: .
J gene: TRBJ1-4

CDR3 DNA: TGTGCCAGCAGCTTGGGACAGGGTCCCTCTTCTGAAGCTTTCTTT
CDR3 protein: CASSLGQGPSSEAFF
clone size: .
V gene: TRBV7-8
D gene: TRBD1
J gene: TRBJ1-1

CDR3 DNA: TGTGCCAGCACGAGGTCTACAGATACGCAGTATTTT
CDR3 protein: CASTRSTDTQYF
clone size: .
V gene: TRBV6-5
D gene: .
J gene: TRBJ2-3

CDR3 DNA: TGCGCCAGCAGCCAAGTACAGGGGGCGAATCAGCCCCAGCATTTT
CDR3 protein: CASSQVQGANQPQHF
clone size: .
V gene: TRBV4-1
D gene: TRBD1
J gene: TRBJ1-5

CDR3 DNA: TGCGCCAGCAGTGAGGGAAAACCGGGACAGTACTCTGGAAACACCATATATTTT
CDR3 protein: CASSEGKPGQYSGNTIYF
clone size: once
V gene: TRBV10-1
D gene: TRBD1
J gene: TRBJ1-3

CDR3 DNA: TGTGCCTGGAGTTTCGGGACCTACGAGCAGTACTTC
CDR3 protein: CAWSFGTYEQYF
clone size: .
V gene: TRBV30
D gene: .
J gene: TRBJ2-7

CDR3 DNA: TGTGCCAGCACGGGGGATGCTGAAGCTTTCTTT
CDR3 protein: CASTGDAEAFF
clone size: .
V gene: TRBV2
D gene: .
J gene: TRBJ1-1

CDR3 DNA: TGCGCCAGCAGTCAATCGCAGGGCACAGATACGCAGTATTTT
CDR3 protein: CASSQSQGTDTQYF
clone size: .
V gene: TRBV23-1
D gene: .
J gene: TRBJ2-3

CDR3 DNA: TGTGCCAGTAGGCCACAGGGGGACGGGTCCGAGCAGTACTTC
CDR3 protein: CASRPQGDGSEQYF
clone size: .
V gene: TRBV19
D gene: TRBD1
J gene: TRBJ2-7

CDR3 DNA: TGCGCCAGCAGCTTATCGCAGGGTGCCCGCTATGGCTACACCTTC
CDR3 protein: CASSLSQGARYGYTF
clone size: .
V gene: TRBV5-1
D gene: .
J gene: TRBJ1-2

CDR3 DNA: TGTGCCAGCACCCCAGACAGGGGGTCCTATAATTCACCCCTCCACTTT
CDR3 protein: CASTPDRGSYNSPLHF
clone size: .
V gene: TRBV2
D gene: TRBD1
J gene: TRBJ1-6

CDR3 DNA: TGTGCCACCAGCAGAGGGGCGGGAGAGCAAACAGATACGCAGTATTTT
CDR3 protein: CATSRGAGEQTDTQYF
clone size: .
V gene: TRBV15
D gene: TRBD2
J gene: TRBJ2-3

CDR3 DNA: TGTGCCAGCAGGCCGAGACTAGCGGGAGGGCCCTACAATGAGCAGTTCTTC
CDR3 protein: CASRPRLAGGPYNEQFF
clone size: .
V gene: TRBV7-9
D gene: TRBD2
J gene: TRBJ2-1

CDR3 DNA: TGTGCCAGTAGACCGAGGAGGGCCAACTTGGAGTTCAATGAGCAGTTCTTC
CDR3 protein: CASRPRRANLEFNEQFF
clone size: .
V gene: TRBV19
D gene: .
J gene: TRBJ2-1

CDR3 DNA: TGTGCCAGCAGAGAACGGAGCTCCTATAATTCACCCCTCCACTTT
CDR3 protein: CASRERSSYNSPLHF
clone size: .
V gene: TRBV2
D gene: .
J gene: TRBJ1-6

CDR3 DNA: TGTGCCAGCAGTCCCCGGACAGGGGCAAAAAGGGGGTCACCCCTCCACTTT
CDR3 protein: CASSPRTGAKRGSPLHF
clone size: .
V gene: TRBV28
D gene: TRBD1
J gene: TRBJ1-6

CDR3 DNA: TGTGCCTGGAGTGTGGGGGAGGGCTACTACGAGCAGTACTTC
CDR3 protein: CAWSVGEGYYEQYF
clone size: .
V gene: TRBV30
D gene: TRBD2
J gene: TRBJ2-7

CDR3 DNA: TGTGCCAGTAGTCCTCGGGAGGCCAATCAGCCCCAGCATTTT
CDR3 protein: CASSPREANQPQHF
clone size: .
V gene: TRBV19
D gene: .
J gene: TRBJ1-5

CDR3 DNA: TGTGCCACCCAGGGAGGAACAGGGGGCACCGGGGAGCTGTTTTTT
CDR3 protein: CATQGGTGGTGELFF
clone size: .
V gene: TRBV2
D gene: TRBD1
J gene: TRBJ2-2

CDR3 DNA: TGTGCCAGCAGCAGTCAGGGGATCTCTGGAAACACCATATATTTT
CDR3 protein: CASSSQGISGNTIYF
clone size: .
V gene: TRBV7-2
D gene: .
J gene: TRBJ1-3

CDR3 DNA: TGCGCCAGCAGCCAAACAGGGATAGGTAATGAAAAACTGTTTTTT
CDR3 protein: CASSQTGIGNEKLFF
clone size: once
V gene: TRBV4-1
D gene: .
J gene: TRBJ1-4

CDR3 DNA: TGTGCCAGCAGTTTACGGGTTAGCTACGAGCAGTACTTC
CDR3 protein: CASSLRVSYEQYF
clone size: .
V gene: TRBV12-3/TRBV12-4
D gene: .
J gene: TRBJ2-7

CDR3 DNA: TGTGCCAGCAGTCTCCCTTCAGCAGGAGAGCAGTTCTTC
CDR3 protein: CASSLPSAGEQFF
clone size: .
V gene: TRBV28
D gene: .
J gene: TRBJ2-1

CDR3 DNA: TGTGCCATCAGTGAGTTCTCCCCGGGAACCCGGGATGAGCAGTTCTTC
CDR3 protein: CAISEFSPGTRDEQFF
clone size: .
V gene: TRBV10-3
D gene: .
J gene: TRBJ2-1

CDR3 DNA: TGTGCCAGCAGCCCCCAGCAGGGCCTTGAAGCTTTCTTT
CDR3 protein: CASSPQQGLEAFF
clone size: .
V gene: TRBV11-2
D gene: .
J gene: TRBJ1-1

CDR3 DNA: TGTGCCATCAGTGACCCCAAGACAGGGAGCTCCTACAATGAGCAGTTCTTC
CDR3 protein: CAISDPKTGSSYNEQFF
clone size: .
V gene: TRBV10-3
D gene: TRBD1
J gene: TRBJ2-1

CDR3 DNA: TGCGCCAGCAGTGAGTCCGACTACAACTACGAGCAGTACTTC
CDR3 protein: CASSESDYNYEQYF
clone size: .
V gene: TRBV10-1
D gene: .
J gene: TRBJ2-7

CDR3 DNA: TGCGCCAGCAGCTCCGGGACAGGGGATAACGAGCAGTACTTC
CDR3 protein: CASSSGTGDNEQYF
clone size: .
V gene: TRBV4-1
D gene: TRBD1
J gene: TRBJ2-7

CDR3 DNA: TGTGCCAGCAGCTTAAGGGGCGAGAGCTCCTACGAGCAGTACTTC
CDR3 protein: CASSLRGESSYEQYF
clone size: .
V gene: TRBV11-3
D gene: .
J gene: TRBJ2-7

CDR3 DNA: TGTGCCAGCAGCGTAGGGCTAGCGGGAGGAGTGGGACAAGAGACCCAGTACTTC
CDR3 protein: CASSVGLAGGVGQETQYF
clone size: .
V gene: TRBV9
D gene: TRBD2
J gene: TRBJ2-5

CDR3 DNA: TGCAGTGCTAGAGATCAGGGAAAAGCTTTCTTT
CDR3 protein: CSARDQGKAFF
clone size: .
V gene: TRBV20-1
D gene: .
J gene: TRBJ1-1